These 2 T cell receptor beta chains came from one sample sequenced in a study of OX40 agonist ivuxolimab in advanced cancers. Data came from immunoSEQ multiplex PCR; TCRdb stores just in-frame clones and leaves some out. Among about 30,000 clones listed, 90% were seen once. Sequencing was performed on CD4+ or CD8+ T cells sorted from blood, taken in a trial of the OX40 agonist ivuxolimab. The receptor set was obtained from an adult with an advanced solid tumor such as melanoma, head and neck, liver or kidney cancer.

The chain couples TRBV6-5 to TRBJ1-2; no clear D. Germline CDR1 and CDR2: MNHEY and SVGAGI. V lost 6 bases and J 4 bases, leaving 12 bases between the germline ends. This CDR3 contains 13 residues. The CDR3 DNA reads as TGTGCCAGCAGCCCTAAAGGGAGCTATGGCTACACCTTC. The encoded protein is CASSPKGSYGYTF.

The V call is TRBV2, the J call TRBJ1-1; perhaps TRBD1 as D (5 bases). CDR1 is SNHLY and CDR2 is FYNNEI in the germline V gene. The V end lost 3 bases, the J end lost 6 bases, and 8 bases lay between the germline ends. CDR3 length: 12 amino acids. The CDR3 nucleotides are TGTGCCAGCAGTGAGTGGGACCCTGAAGCTTTCTTT. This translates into CASSEWDPEAFF.